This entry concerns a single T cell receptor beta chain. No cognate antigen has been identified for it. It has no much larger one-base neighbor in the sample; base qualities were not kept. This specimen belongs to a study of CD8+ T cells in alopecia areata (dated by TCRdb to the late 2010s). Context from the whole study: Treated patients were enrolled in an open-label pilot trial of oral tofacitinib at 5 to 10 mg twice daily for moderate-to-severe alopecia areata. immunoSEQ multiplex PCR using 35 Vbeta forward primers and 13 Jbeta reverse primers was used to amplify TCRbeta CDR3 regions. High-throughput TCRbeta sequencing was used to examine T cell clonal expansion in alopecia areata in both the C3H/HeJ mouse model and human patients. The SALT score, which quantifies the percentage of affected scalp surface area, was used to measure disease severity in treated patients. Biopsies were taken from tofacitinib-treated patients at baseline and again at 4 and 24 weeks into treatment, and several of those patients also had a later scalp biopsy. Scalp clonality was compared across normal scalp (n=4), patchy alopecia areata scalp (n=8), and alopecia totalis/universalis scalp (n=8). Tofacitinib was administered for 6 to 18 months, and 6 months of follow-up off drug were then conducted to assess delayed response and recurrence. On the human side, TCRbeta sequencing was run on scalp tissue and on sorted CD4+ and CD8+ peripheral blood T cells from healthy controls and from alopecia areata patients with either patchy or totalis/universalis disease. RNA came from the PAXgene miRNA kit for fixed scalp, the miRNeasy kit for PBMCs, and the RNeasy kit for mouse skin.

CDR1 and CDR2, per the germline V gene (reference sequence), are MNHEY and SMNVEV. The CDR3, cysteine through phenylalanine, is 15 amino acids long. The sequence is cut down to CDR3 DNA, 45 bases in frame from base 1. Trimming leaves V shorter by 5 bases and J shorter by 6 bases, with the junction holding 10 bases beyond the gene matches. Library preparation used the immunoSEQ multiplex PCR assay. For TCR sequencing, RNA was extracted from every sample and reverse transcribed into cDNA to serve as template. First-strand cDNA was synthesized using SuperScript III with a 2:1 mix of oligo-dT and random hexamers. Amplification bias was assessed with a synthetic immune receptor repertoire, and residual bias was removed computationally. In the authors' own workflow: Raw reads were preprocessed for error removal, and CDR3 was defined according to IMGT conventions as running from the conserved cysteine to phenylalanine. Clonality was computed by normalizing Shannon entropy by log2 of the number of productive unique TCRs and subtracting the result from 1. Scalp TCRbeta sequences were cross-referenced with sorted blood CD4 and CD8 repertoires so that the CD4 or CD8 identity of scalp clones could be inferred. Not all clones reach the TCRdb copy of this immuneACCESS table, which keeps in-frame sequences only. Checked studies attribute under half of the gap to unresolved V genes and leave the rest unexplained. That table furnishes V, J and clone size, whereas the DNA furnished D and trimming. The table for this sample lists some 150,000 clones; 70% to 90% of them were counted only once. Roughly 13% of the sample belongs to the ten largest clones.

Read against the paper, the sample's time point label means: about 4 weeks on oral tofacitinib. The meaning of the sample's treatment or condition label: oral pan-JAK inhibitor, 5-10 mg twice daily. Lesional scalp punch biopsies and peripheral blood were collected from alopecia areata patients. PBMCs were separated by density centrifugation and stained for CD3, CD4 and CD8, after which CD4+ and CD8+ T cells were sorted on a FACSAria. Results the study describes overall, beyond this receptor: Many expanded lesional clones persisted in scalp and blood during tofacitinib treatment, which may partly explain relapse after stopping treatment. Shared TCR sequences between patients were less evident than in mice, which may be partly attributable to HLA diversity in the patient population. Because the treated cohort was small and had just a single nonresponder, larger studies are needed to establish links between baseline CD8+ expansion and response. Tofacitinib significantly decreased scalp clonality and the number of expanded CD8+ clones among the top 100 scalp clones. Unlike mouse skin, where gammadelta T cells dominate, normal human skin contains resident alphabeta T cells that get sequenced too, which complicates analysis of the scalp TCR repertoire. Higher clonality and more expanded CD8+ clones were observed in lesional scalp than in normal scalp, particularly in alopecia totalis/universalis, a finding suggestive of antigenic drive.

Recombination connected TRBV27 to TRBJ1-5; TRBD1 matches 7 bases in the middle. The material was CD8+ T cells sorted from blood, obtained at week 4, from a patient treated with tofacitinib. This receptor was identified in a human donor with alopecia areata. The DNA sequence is TGTGCCAGCAGTAGTTACGACAGGGAAGGTCAGCCCCAGCATTTT. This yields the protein CASSSYDREGQPQHF.